This T cell receptor beta chain was obtained from a study of control samples from healthy donors and cancer patients. As regards this clone: A read error may account for a junction end that differs from germline.

This table comes from immunoSEQ multiplex PCR, and its TCRdb copy is limited to in-frame clones, with some not included. Of just over 90,000 clones listed, around 83% are singletons. CDR3 length: 16 amino acids. Germline lookup yields CDR1 LGHNA and CDR2 YSLEER. Source material: blood. V and J are TRBV4-3 and TRBJ2-7; TRBD2 is a possible D gene (7 bases). This clonotype originated in a woman in her forties or fifties in good health. CDR3 sequence reads: CASSEDLGGGNYEQYF. CDR3 DNA sequence: TGCGCCAGCAGCGAAGATCTGGGAGGGGGGAATTACGAGCAGTACTTC.